Below are 8 T cell receptor beta chains sequenced from a single sample in a study of blood T cell repertoires in COVID-19. Assay used: immunoSEQ multiplex PCR; TCRdb lists only in-frame clones, some missing. Of 85,000 or so clones in the sample, around 81% were seen once. Sequenced input: peripheral blood. These receptors were taken from a man older than 75 with acute or convalescent COVID-19.

The chain employs TRBV7-2 and TRBJ2-1; D may be TRBD2 (6 bases). This CDR3 region has 15 residues. In germline, CDR1 is SGHTA, CDR2 FQGNSA. V lost 1 base, J lost 1 base, and 8 bases lay in between. Written as DNA, the CDR3 is TGTGCCAGCAGCTTAGGGAGGGCGTCCTACAATGAGCAGTTCTTC. As protein: CASSLGRASYNEQFF.

This CDR3 reads CASKLSGTGREEQYF. In DNA form, the CDR3 reads TGTGCCAGTAAACTATCCGGGACAGGGCGGGAAGAGCAGTACTTC. V usage is TRBV19 and J usage is TRBJ2-7, with 9 bases identical to TRBD1. Germline CDR1 is LNHDA and CDR2 is SQIVND (reference sequence). After removal of 7 bases from V and 7 bases from J, the junction contained 14 bases not matched to a gene. The CDR3 covers 15 residues.

The chain links TRBV2 to TRBJ1-1; D call uncertain. This CDR3 spans 15 amino acids. The V end lost 4 bases, the J end lost 2 bases, and 14 bases lay between the germline ends. Germline CDR1 is SNHLY and CDR2 is FYNNEI. CDR3 bases: TGTGCCAGCAGTGTCGTTCCCCAGATAAACACTGAAGCTTTCTTT. Translation: CASSVVPQINTEAFF.

This clone appeared a few times. This sequence joins TRBV10-2 and TRBJ1-2, with a tentative D call TRBD1 (5 bases). Trimming shortened V by 6 bases and J by 2 bases, and 10 bases separated the two germline ends. CDR1 and CDR2 (germline): WSHSY, SAAADI. The CDR3 runs to 13 residues. In nucleotides, the CDR3 is TGCGCCAGCAGCTCGACAGCAAACTATGGCTACACCTTC. This translates into CASSSTANYGYTF.

The chain couples TRBV30 to TRBJ1-1, with D possibly TRBD1 on 5 matching bases. Germline V lookup: CDR1 GTSNPN, CDR2 SVGIG (reference sequence). Trimming stripped 1 base from V and 1 base from J, with 7 bases between. This CDR3 contains 13 residues. CDR3 sequence (DNA): TGTGCCTGGAGTGGACAGACGAACACTGAAGCTTTCTTT. Translating it yields CAWSGQTNTEAFF.

The rearrangement joins TRBV28 to TRBJ1-2; 7 bases match TRBD1. The CDR3 is 14 amino acids. CDR1 MDHEN and CDR2 SYDVKM come from the germline V gene. V was clipped by 5 bases and J by 1 base; unmatched bases: 4. CDR3 DNA: TGTGCCAGCAGTACCACAGGGGATAACTATGGCTACACCTTC. Translating gives CASSTTGDNYGYTF.

The rearrangement joins TRBV2 to TRBJ2-3; the D is unclear. The CDR3 has 13 residues. V lost 7 bases to trimming and J lost 1 base, with 9 bases between them. Per the germline V gene, CDR1 is SNHLY and CDR2 is FYNNEI. CDR3 loop: CASTRGRTDTQYF. Here the CDR3 DNA reads TGTGCCAGCACCAGAGGCCGCACAGATACGCAGTATTTT.

The V and J genes are TRBV14 and TRBJ2-2; D is undetermined. Germline V gene lookup returns CDR1 SGHDN and CDR2 FVKESK. The CDR3 sequence is 14 residues long. Trimming shortened V by 1 base and J by 0 bases, and 3 bases separated the two germline ends. CDR3 sequence reads: CASSQVANTGELFF. In DNA, the CDR3 is TGTGCCAGCAGCCAAGTCGCGAACACCGGGGAGCTGTTTTTT.